The 5 T cell receptor beta chains reported below all come from one sample, sequenced in a study of T cell changes during pregnancy in multiple sclerosis. The repertoire was sequenced with immunoSEQ multiplex PCR; TCRdb's copy has only in-frame clones and lacks some. The sample records 55,000 to 85,000 clones, 90% being singletons. The input for sequencing was peripheral blood, taken in the third trimester of pregnancy. The receptors were sampled from a female donor with multiple sclerosis, enrolled in a pregnancy study.

The CDR3 nucleotides are TGTGCCAGTGGGCCCGGCAGGGGGATCGGCGAGCAGTACTTC. The encoded protein is CASGPGRGIGEQYF. The V gene is TRBV6-5, the J gene TRBJ2-7; 7 bases are a match to TRBD1. Germline V gene data show CDR1 as MNHEY and CDR2 as SVGAGI. The V segment lost 9 bases and the J segment 6 bases; nucleotides outside the gene matches: 14. The CDR3 sequence is 14 residues long.

The genes are TRBV5-6 and TRBJ1-2; no clear D. CDR1 is SGHDT, CDR2 YYEEEE, per germline. This CDR3 comprises 14 residues. Trimming cost V 7 bases and J 4 bases, with 17 bases left between them. The CDR3 sequence is CASLSTAGSYGYTF. In DNA form, the CDR3 reads TGTGCCAGCTTAAGCACGGCGGGAAGCTATGGCTACACCTTC. Full variable domain (rest looked up from reference TRBV5-6 and TRBJ1-2): DAGVTQSPTHLIKTRGQQVTLRCSPKSGHDTVSWYQQALGQGPQFIFQYYEEEERQRGNFPDRFSGHQFPNYSSELNVNALLLGDSALYLCASLSTAGSYGYTFGSGTRLTVV.

This clone was detected once. CDR3 in amino acids: CASSLNWNTEAFF. CDR3 nucleotide sequence: TGTGCCAGCAGCTTGAACTGGAACACTGAAGCTTTCTTT. The chain employs TRBV5-4 and TRBJ1-1, with no clear D. V was cut by 1 base and J by 1 base, with 5 bases left in between. This CDR3 is 13 amino acids long. The germline gives CDR1 SGHNT, CDR2 YYREEE (reference sequence).

This chain links TRBV14 with TRBJ2-2; D gene unclear. The CDR3 loop spans 15 amino acids. Germline loops: CDR1 SGHDN, CDR2 FVKESK. Trimming removed 0 bases from V and 4 bases from J, with 9 bases in between. CDR3 region: CASSQEVYSTGELFF. CDR3 DNA sequence: TGTGCCAGCAGCCAAGAAGTTTACTCCACCGGGGAGCTGTTTTTT.

With regard to this clone: Other DNA sequences of this sample code for an identical CDR3. DNA of the CDR3: TGTGCCAGCAGCTTAGTGGGCACACCTAACACTGAAGCTTTCTTT. Protein sequence: CASSLVGTPNTEAFF. The chain combines TRBV7-9 with TRBJ1-1; D is unclear. V lost 1 base and J 2 bases, leaving 11 bases between the germline ends. This CDR3 has 15 amino acids. Germline V gene data show CDR1 as SEHNR and CDR2 as FQNEAQ (reference sequence).